This T cell receptor (beta chain) was captured by sequencing in a study of T cells after yellow fever vaccination (dated by TCRdb to between 2018 and 2021). About the study as a whole: The SMART-Seq v4 Ultra Low Input RNA kit was used to prepare libraries from fractions with low cell numbers. To follow T-cell clones before and after primary and booster YFV17D yellow fever vaccination, bulk TCR alpha and beta repertoires were sequenced over time. The cohort comprised two healthy male donors, one aged 18 to 29 and one aged 30 to 40 years. Blood was collected at multiple timepoints before and after primary and secondary immunization, and bulk PBMC replicates and cell subsets were isolated.

This clonotype has more than one count but fewer than ten. Its antigen remains unidentified. Base-call qualities are not available, and no considerably larger clone is one nucleotide away. Study-wide findings and limitations: Because only a couple of donors were included in the study, the extent to which the findings can be generalized is limited. Computational filtering was needed because FACS-sorted repertoires could contain abundant contaminating clonotypes from the bulk population. A small fraction of clonotypes appeared in both the CD4 and CD8 compartments, likely as a result of convergent recombination. Compared with the primary T-cell response, the secondary T-cell response was faster but weaker, reaching its peak on day 5 rather than on day 15. After the booster, most of the clones that had expanded following primary vaccination were detected again (around 97% of CD4 and roughly nine tenths of CD8), which suggests that memory was broadly maintained.

What this sample's treatment or condition label stands for: live attenuated yellow fever vaccine strain. At every blood-draw timepoint, two biological replicates of bulk PBMCs were collected. A standard Ficoll-Paque protocol was used to isolate PBMCs from peripheral blood. TriZol was used to extract RNA from bulk PBMCs, CD4 and CD8 fractions, and dextramer-positive and dextramer-negative fractions. TCR cDNA was made using 5'RACE template switching, a step that added a universal primer site and unique molecular identifiers. cDNA synthesis was primed from both the TCR alpha and TCR beta constant segments. Two PCR steps were used to amplify libraries, with sample barcodes and sequencing adapters being added in the second step. Libraries were sequenced on Illumina HiSeq 2500 (2x100 bp) or NovaSeq (2x150 bp). In the source study's methods: Demultiplexing of reads and collapsing into UMI consensus sequences were performed with MIGEC, and V(D)J alignment was carried out with MiXCR. Vaccine-responding clonotypes were identified with edgeR using replicate PBMC samples, with FDR below 0.01 and a log2 fold change above 5 up to day 15 being required. Each bulk clonotype received a CD4 or CD8 identity based on whether the sequenced CD4 or CD8 repertoire contained that clonotype at higher abundance. Using fastp trimming at Q25 and MiXCR clonotype assembly, TCRdb reanalyzed the public sequencing data and kept in-frame beta chains. Rows matching on CDR3 protein sequence are summarized as one entry with the most common DNA and genes. Here the V and J calls rest on TCRdb's processing, not on the authors' analysis. Present in this sample are 450,000 to 550,000 distinct CDR3 sequences, less than 25% of which were seen just once. The ten largest clones capture about a sixth of the sample.

The CDR3 starts with the cysteine, ends with the phenylalanine, and has 16 residues. This entry keeps only the CDR3 DNA: 48 bases, framed from base 1. The germline V gene encodes CDR1 SGHDT and CDR2 YYEEEE. Trimming takes 2 bases from V and 9 bases from J, and the germline ends sit 22 bases apart. The sequencing used PBMCs, collected about 21 days after the first yellow fever vaccination. This TCR came from a man aged 18 to 29 who received the YFV17D yellow fever vaccine. In this chain, TRBV5-6 is recombined with TRBJ2-3; TRBD2 is possibly the D segment (7 matching bases). The CDR3 protein is CASSFRGALLFETQYF. The DNA is as follows: TGTGCCAGCAGCTTCCGGGGGGCTCTCCTTTTCGAAACGCAGTATTTT.